The 18 T cell receptor beta chains reported below all come from one sample, sequenced in a study of T cell repertoires in cytomegalovirus infection. Using its own MiXCR run on the reads, TCRdb lists one record per CDR3 protein. The data show roughly 300,000 distinct CDR3 sequences, about 26% seen once. The material sequenced was PBMCs. Receptors originate from a human donor in good health (CMV status not recorded). Some clones in this sample may be carry-over from other donors' samples.

This clonotype was detected only a few times. The J gene is TRBJ2-2, the V gene TRBV28; 15 bases line up with TRBD2. After removal of 8 bases from V and 3 bases from J, the junction contained 4 bases not matched to a gene. Germline V gene data show CDR1 as MDHEN and CDR2 as SYDVKM. The CDR3 has 16 amino acids. CDR3 sequence (DNA): TGTGCCAGCGGACTAGCGGGGGGGCGGTACACCGGGGAGCTGTTTTTT. Translated, it gives CASGLAGGRYTGELFF.

This sequence joins TRBV11-2 and TRBJ1-1; TRBD1 matches 7 bases. The V segment lost 1 base and the J segment 4 bases; nucleotides outside the gene matches: 6. The length of the CDR3 is 15 residues. Germline CDR1 SGHAT, CDR2 FQNNGV. CDR3 residues: CASSLGPGQSTEAFF. CDR3 coding DNA: TGTGCCAGCAGCTTAGGCCCGGGACAGAGCACTGAAGCTTTCTTT.

This clonotype was seen a handful of times. The V gene is TRBV14, the J gene TRBJ2-3; 9 bases are shared with TRBD1. CDR1 SGHDN and CDR2 FVKESK come from the germline V gene. This CDR3 has 16 residues. Unmatched junction bases numbered 4, after V lost 1 base and J lost 2 bases. CDR3 in DNA: TGTGCCAGCAGCCAAGGGACAGGGGTTAACACAGATACGCAGTATTTT. It encodes CASSQGTGVNTDTQYF.

The J gene is TRBJ2-5, the V gene TRBV20-1; D ambiguous. The CDR3 sequence is 12 residues long. V was pared by 3 bases and J by 5 bases, with 10 bases between. Germline V lookup: CDR1 DFQATT, CDR2 SNEGSKA (reference sequence). The chain's CDR3 is CSARTPWETQYF. DNA of the CDR3: TGCAGTGCTAGGACTCCATGGGAGACCCAGTACTTC.

The chain couples TRBV11-2 to TRBJ2-7, with 11 positions matching TRBD2. This CDR3 is 15 amino acids long. V shed 4 bases, J shed 6 bases, and the junction held 8 bases outside the gene matches. Germline V gene sequence: CDR1 SGHAT, CDR2 FQNNGV. CDR3 in amino acids: CASSSRLGTSGEQYF. DNA for the CDR3: TGTGCCAGCAGCTCGCGACTGGGGACTAGCGGCGAGCAGTACTTC.

This rearrangement joins TRBV25-1 to TRBJ2-5; D is possibly TRBD2 (5 bases). The CDR3 has 15 residues. The V and J ends lost 6 bases and 5 bases respectively, with 19 bases between them. CDR1 and CDR2 (germline): MGHDK, SYGVNS. The CDR3 DNA follows: TGTGCCAGCAGAGGGAGCGGTTCCCCTCCGGAGACCCAGTACTTC. Translated, it gives CASRGSGSPPETQYF. Supplemented by reference TRBV25-1 and TRBJ2-5, the full variable domain reads EADIYQTPRYLVIGTGKKITLECSQTMGHDKMYWYQQDPGMELHLIHYSYGVNSTEKGDLSSESTVSRIRTEHFPLTLESARPSHTSQYLCASRGSGSPPETQYFGPGTRLLVL.

V gene TRBV11-2 combines with J gene TRBJ2-3; D perhaps matches TRBD1 (5 bases). CDR3 length: 14 residues. The V gene lost 5 bases and the J gene lost 3 bases, with 12 bases spanning the gap. Germline V lookup: CDR1 SGHAT, CDR2 FQNNGV. CDR3 loop: CASSTDRATDTQYF. CDR3 DNA sequence: TGTGCCAGCAGCACCGACAGAGCTACAGATACGCAGTATTTT.

On this clonotype: The junction departs from the called germline gene at one end, perhaps through a read error. The chain couples TRBV2 to TRBJ2-2, with 9 bases aligning to TRBD1. The germline V gene has CDR1 SNHLY and CDR2 FYNNEI. The CDR3 loop spans 16 amino acids. CDR3 in DNA: TGTGCCAGCAGTACACAGGGGGCAACGAACACCGGGGAGCTGTTATTT. It translates to CASSTQGATNTGELLF.

This clonotype was seen many times. The chain links TRBV7-2 to TRBJ2-4, with D tentatively TRBD1 (5 bases). The CDR3 runs 17 residues. The V end was cut by 3 bases, the J end by 0 bases, with 15 bases between. From germline, CDR1 is SGHTA and CDR2 FQGNSA. The CDR3 DNA follows: TGTGCCAGCAGCTTCCGGGCTGGGGCTCTAGCCAAAAACATTCAGTACTTC. This gives the protein CASSFRAGALAKNIQYF.

This chain joins TRBV5-5 and TRBJ2-7, with 7 nucleotides matching TRBD2. The germline CDR1 and CDR2 sequences are SGHKS and YYEKEE (reference sequence). The CDR3 is made up of 18 amino acids. Germline trimming cut 4 bases from V and 6 bases from J; bases unmatched to any gene: 22. The CDR3 DNA is TGTGCCAGCAGCAGAGGGGAGGCTGTGAGCGGGACGACGCGCGAGCAGTACTTC. Protein sequence: CASSRGEAVSGTTREQYF.

The V call is TRBV29-1, the J call TRBJ2-3; D is undetermined. Germline V lookup: CDR1 SQVTM, CDR2 ANQGSEA. Trimming stripped 6 bases from V and 6 bases from J, with 13 bases between. The CDR3 loop spans 12 amino acids. In nucleotides, the CDR3 is TGCAGCGTAGCCTGGGCCCCCGATACGCAGTATTTT. This sequence encodes CSVAWAPDTQYF.

In its sample, this clonotype was seen many times. This rearrangement joins TRBV7-8 to TRBJ2-2; D might be TRBD2 (7 bases). Trimming took 7 bases from V and 6 from J, leaving 18 bases between them. Germline V gives CDR1 SGHVS, CDR2 FQNEAQ. The CDR3 runs 15 residues. The CDR3 sequence is CASNQRGGGPGELFF. CDR3 DNA: TGTGCCAGCAACCAAAGGGGGGGCGGCCCCGGGGAGCTGTTTTTT.

The chain carries TRBV23-1 and TRBJ2-2; D assignment may be TRBD1 or TRBD2 (5 bases each). TRBV23-1 is reported as an ORF; its role is uncertain. With 3 bases removed from V and 4 bases from J, the gap between germline ends came to 12 bases. The CDR3 is 15 residues long. Here the CDR3 DNA reads TGCGCCAGCAGTCAGATTCGGGGCGTCACCGGGGAGCTGTTTTTT. This sequence encodes CASSQIRGVTGELFF.

Comments on this clonotype: A much larger clone differs by one base, so this may be a read error. The gene calls are TRBV7-2 and TRBJ2-3; D perhaps matches TRBD2 (5 bases). The germline CDR1 and CDR2 sequences are SGHTA and FQGNSA. The CDR3 consists of 15 residues. V was pared by 2 bases and J by 2 bases, with 11 bases between. In DNA form, the CDR3 reads TGTGCCAGCAGCTTATCGGGGATGCTCACAGATACGCAGTATTTT. It translates to CASSLSGMLTDTQYF.

In its sample, this clonotype was seen many times. V and J are TRBV7-8 and TRBJ1-5; weak D call: TRBD1 (6 bases). CDR1 and CDR2 from the germline V gene are SGHVS and FQNEAQ. V shed 0 bases and J shed 3 bases, with 9 bases lying between them. The CDR3 has 15 amino acids. The CDR3 region is CASSLARGVNQPQHF. The CDR3, as DNA: TGTGCCAGCAGCTTAGCCAGGGGCGTCAATCAGCCCCAGCATTTT. Full variable domain (rest looked up from reference TRBV7-8 and TRBJ1-5): GAGVSQSPRYKVAKRGQDVALRCDPISGHVSLFWYQQALGQGPEFLTYFQNEAQLDKSGLPSDRFFAERPEGSVSTLKIQRTQQEDSAVYLCASSLARGVNQPQHFGDGTRLSIL.

This clonotype has just a few counts. The chain couples TRBV2 to TRBJ1-2; TRBD1 matches 7 bases. The germline CDR1 and CDR2 sequences are SNHLY and FYNNEI. V dropped 3 bases and J dropped 8; count of bases not matched to a gene: 6. The CDR3 runs 13 residues. The CDR3 loop reads CASSDDRAPGYTF. CDR3 bases: TGTGCCAGCAGTGACGACAGGGCCCCAGGCTACACCTTC.

This clonotype was recorded a few times. This chain connects TRBV7-2 to TRBJ1-2, with 7 bases aligning to TRBD1. This CDR3 has 15 residues. With 1 base clipped from V and 4 bases from J, the junction kept 6 bases outside the gene matches. CDR1 and CDR2 from the germline V gene are SGHTA and FQGNSA. The CDR3 here is CASSLVGQSSYGYTF. The CDR3, as DNA: TGTGCCAGCAGCTTAGTGGGACAGTCGTCCTATGGCTACACCTTC.

This clonotype was found many times. The chain's CDR3 is CASSLAGVYTDTQYF. DNA for the CDR3: TGTGCCAGCAGCTTAGCGGGAGTCTACACAGATACGCAGTATTTT. This chain connects TRBV7-8 to TRBJ2-3; D perhaps matches TRBD2 (5 bases). CDR3 length: 15 amino acids. V was clipped by 0 bases and J by 2 bases, with 9 bases between them. Germline values: CDR1 SGHVS, CDR2 FQNEAQ.